This T cell receptor beta chain was retrieved from a study of blood T cells in healthy people across ages. From germline, CDR1 is DFQATT and CDR2 SNEGSKA (reference sequence). This CDR3 comprises 13 residues. Then a second PCR, running roughly 7 to 11 cycles, was carried out with a sample-barcoded 5' primer and a J-beta primer mix. TCRdb reprocessed the 5' RACE reads with MiXCR, giving one entry per CDR3 protein. This sample yields approximately 290,000 distinct CDR3 sequences, of which roughly 27% are seen a single time; approximately 28% belongs to the top ten. Isolation yielded PBMCs, at least 6 million per sample, in every case.

The V call is TRBV20-1, the J call TRBJ2-1, with TRBD2 identical over 9 bases. Judging by the DNA end, TRBJ2-7 fits better; the J call may be wrong. The TCR sequence derives from a woman in her seventies in good health. The sequenced sample consisted of blood. CDR3 loop: CSARAGGPYEQYF. In DNA form, the CDR3 reads TGCAGTGCTAGGGCGGGAGGGCCGTACGAGCAGTACTTC.